What follows describes a single T cell receptor beta chain. Trimming removed 4 bases at V and 7 bases at J, with 14 bases between. CDR1 is SGHNT and CDR2 is YYREEE in the germline V gene (reference sequence). This CDR3 comprises 13 residues. This sample was taken from a study of blood T cell repertoires in COVID-19. Study details: There were acute and convalescent COVID-19 samples, and they came from the United States, Italy and Spain. T cells, B-cell-depleted T cells, or PBMCs supplied cDNA or gDNA.

In terms of age and location, participants ranged from roughly 18 to 90 years and lived in 24 US areas. The method was immunoSEQ multiplex PCR; TCRdb's version includes in-frame clones alone and lacks a portion of them. This table has 300,000 to 400,000 clones, 70% to 90% appearing once. The material sequenced was PBMCs or T cells enriched from blood (not recorded which). The chain recombines TRBV5-4 with TRBJ1-2; D not certain. The TCR sequence derives from a woman aged 40 to 50 with acute COVID-19. DNA of the CDR3: TGTGCCAGCAGCCGAGATAGCTATGGTGGCTACACCTTC. Translation: CASSRDSYGGYTF.